Below are 3 T cell receptor beta chains sequenced from a single sample in a study of cytomegalovirus exposure and HLA in healthy donors (TCRdb year 2017). Library prep was done by the immunoSEQ multiplex PCR assay. For the multiplex PCR, a mixture combining 60 forward primers for TCR Vbeta segments and 13 reverse primers for TCR Jbeta segments was used. Held by TCRdb, this immuneACCESS table contains in-frame sequences only and omits some clones. Under half of the omission traces to an unresolved V gene where checked; the cause of the rest is unknown. The table for this sample lists 100,000 or so clones; over 60% of them were counted only once. The ten largest account for around 8.8% of the sample. The specimen was PBMCs. These receptors were taken from a middle-aged man in good health and CMV-seropositive.

V and J are TRBV28 and TRBJ2-7; 11 nucleotides match TRBD2. Germline V gene lookup returns CDR1 MDHEN and CDR2 SYDVKM. This CDR3 region has 15 residues. The trim removed 8 bases at V and 0 bases at J, leaving 6 bases unmatched. CDR3 sequence reads: CASYKLAGGSYEQYF. DNA for the CDR3: TGTGCCAGCTACAAGCTAGCGGGGGGCTCCTACGAGCAGTACTTC.

For the CDR3, the DNA is TGTGCCAGCAGCGAAAGGCGACAGAACACCGGGGAGCTGTTTTTT. This gives the protein CASSERRQNTGELFF. The V call is TRBV5-4, the J call TRBJ2-2; D unresolved. Per germline, CDR1 SGHNT and CDR2 YYREEE (reference sequence). The CDR3 length is 15 residues. Trimming removed 4 bases at V and 1 base at J, with 11 bases between. Filled out from reference TRBV5-4 and TRBJ2-2, the complete variable domain reads ETGVTQSPTHLIKTRGQQVTLRCSSQSGHNTVSWYQQALGQGPQFIFQYYREEENGRGNFPPRFSGLQFPNYSSELNVNALELDDSALYLCASSERRQNTGELFFGEGSRLTVL.

The chain recombines TRBV11-3 with TRBJ2-3; D possibly corresponds to TRBD2 (5 bases). V was trimmed by 3 bases and J by 4 bases, leaving 11 bases between them. The CDR3 is 14 amino acids. The germline CDR1 and CDR2 sequences are SGHNT and YENEEA. The CDR3 DNA reads TGTGCCAGCAGCTTTAGAATGGAGGCAGATACGCAGTATTTT. It yields the protein CASSFRMEADTQYF.